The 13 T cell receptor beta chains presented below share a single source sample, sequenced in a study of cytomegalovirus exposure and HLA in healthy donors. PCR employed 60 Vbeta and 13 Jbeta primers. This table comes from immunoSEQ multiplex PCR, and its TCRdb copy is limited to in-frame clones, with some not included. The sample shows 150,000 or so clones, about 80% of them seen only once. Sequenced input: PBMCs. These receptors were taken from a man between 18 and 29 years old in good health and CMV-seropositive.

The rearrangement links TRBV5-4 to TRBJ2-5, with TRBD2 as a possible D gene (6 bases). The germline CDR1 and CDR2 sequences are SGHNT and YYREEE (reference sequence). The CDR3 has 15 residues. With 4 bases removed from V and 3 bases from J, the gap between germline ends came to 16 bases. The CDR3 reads CASSPDQWGEETQYF. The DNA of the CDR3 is TGTGCCAGCAGCCCAGACCAGTGGGGGGAAGAGACCCAGTACTTC. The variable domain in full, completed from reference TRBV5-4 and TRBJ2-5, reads ETGVTQSPTHLIKTRGQQVTLRCSSQSGHNTVSWYQQALGQGPQFIFQYYREEENGRGNFPPRFSGLQFPNYSSELNVNALELDDSALYLCASSPDQWGEETQYFGPGTRLLVL.

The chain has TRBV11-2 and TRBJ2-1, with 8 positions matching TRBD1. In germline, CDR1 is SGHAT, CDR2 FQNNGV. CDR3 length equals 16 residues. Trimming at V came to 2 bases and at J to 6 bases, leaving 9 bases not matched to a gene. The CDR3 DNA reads TGTGCCAGCAGCTTAACAGTGACAGGGGCCGGCAATGAGCAGTTCTTC. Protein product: CASSLTVTGAGNEQFF.

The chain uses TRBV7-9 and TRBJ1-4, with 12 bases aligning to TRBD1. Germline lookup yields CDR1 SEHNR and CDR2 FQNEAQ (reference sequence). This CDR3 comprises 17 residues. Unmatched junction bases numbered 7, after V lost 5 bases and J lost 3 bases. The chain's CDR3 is CASSQTGQGAANEKLFF. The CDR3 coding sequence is TGTGCCAGCAGCCAGACGGGACAGGGGGCTGCTAATGAAAAACTGTTTTTT. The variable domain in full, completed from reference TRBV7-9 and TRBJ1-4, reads DTGVSQNPRHKITKRGQNVTFRCDPISEHNRLYWYRQTLGQGPEFLTYFQNEAQLEKSRLLSDRFSAERPKGSFSTLEIQRTEQGDSAMYLCASSQTGQGAANEKLFFGSGTQLSVL.

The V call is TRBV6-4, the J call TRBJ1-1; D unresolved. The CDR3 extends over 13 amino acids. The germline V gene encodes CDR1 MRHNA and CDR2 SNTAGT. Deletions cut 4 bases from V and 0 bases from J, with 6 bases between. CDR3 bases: TGTGCCAGCAGTGCTTATCTGAACACTGAAGCTTTCTTT. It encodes CASSAYLNTEAFF.

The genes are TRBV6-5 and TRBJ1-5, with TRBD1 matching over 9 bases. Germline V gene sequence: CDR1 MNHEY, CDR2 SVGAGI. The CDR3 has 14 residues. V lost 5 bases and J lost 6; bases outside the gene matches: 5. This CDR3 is CASSPPGQGQPQHF. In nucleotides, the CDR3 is TGTGCCAGCAGTCCTCCGGGACAGGGTCAGCCCCAGCATTTT.

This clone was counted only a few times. This CDR3 is CASSTQGQGYGYTF. CDR3 nucleotide sequence: TGTGCCAGCAGCACCCAGGGACAGGGGTATGGCTACACCTTC. The V and J genes are TRBV5-4 and TRBJ1-2; 10 nucleotides agree with TRBD1. This CDR3 is built from 14 residues. Germline assignment: CDR1 SGHNT and CDR2 YYREEE (reference sequence). Unmatched junction bases numbered 5, after V lost 4 bases and J lost 5 bases.

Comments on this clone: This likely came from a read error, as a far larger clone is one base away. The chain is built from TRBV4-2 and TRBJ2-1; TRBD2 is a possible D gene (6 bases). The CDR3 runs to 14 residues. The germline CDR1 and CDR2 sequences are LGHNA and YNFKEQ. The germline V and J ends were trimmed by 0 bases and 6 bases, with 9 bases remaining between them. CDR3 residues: CASSQDGGFNEQFF. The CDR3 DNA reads TGTGCCAGCAGCCAAGATGGAGGGTTCAATGAGCAGTTCTTC.

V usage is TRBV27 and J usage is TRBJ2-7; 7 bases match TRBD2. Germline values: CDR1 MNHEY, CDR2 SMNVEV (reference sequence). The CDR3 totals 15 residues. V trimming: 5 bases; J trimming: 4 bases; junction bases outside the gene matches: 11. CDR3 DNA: TGTGCCAGCAGTAGGATCGGGGGAGGGCCTTACGAGCAGTACTTC. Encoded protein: CASSRIGGGPYEQYF.

This CDR3 reads CANGQGPYEQYF. The CDR3 nucleotides are TGTGCCAACGGACAGGGCCCCTACGAGCAGTACTTC. The J gene is TRBJ2-7, the V gene TRBV2, with 8 bases identical to TRBD1. This CDR3 region has 12 residues. The V gene end was trimmed by 10 bases and the J gene end by 2 bases; junction bases not matched to a gene: 4. Per the germline V gene, CDR1 is SNHLY and CDR2 is FYNNEI.

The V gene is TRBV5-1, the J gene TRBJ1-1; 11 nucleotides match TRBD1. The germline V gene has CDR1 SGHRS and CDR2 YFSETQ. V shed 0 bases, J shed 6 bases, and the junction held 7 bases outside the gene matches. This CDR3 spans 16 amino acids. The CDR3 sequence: CASSLDSPGQGAEAFF. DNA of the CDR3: TGCGCCAGCAGCTTGGATTCTCCGGGACAGGGGGCTGAAGCTTTCTTT.

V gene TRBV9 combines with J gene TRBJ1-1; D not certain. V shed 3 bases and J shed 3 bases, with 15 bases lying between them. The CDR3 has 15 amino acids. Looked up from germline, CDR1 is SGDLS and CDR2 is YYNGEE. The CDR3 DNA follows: TGTGCCAGCAGCGGGGGTGTCGGGGAATACACTGAAGCTTTCTTT. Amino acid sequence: CASSGGVGEYTEAFF.

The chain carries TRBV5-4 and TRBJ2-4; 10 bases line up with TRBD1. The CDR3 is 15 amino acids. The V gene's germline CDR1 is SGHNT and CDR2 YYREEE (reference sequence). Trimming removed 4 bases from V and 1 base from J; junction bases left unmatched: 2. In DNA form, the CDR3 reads TGTGCCAGCAGCCTGGGACAGGGGGCCAAAAACATTCAGTACTTC. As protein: CASSLGQGAKNIQYF.

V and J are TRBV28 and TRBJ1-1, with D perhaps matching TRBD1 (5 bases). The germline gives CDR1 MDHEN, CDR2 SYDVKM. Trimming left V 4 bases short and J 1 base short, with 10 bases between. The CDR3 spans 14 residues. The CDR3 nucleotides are TGTGCCAGCAGTTCCCGGGGGACGAACACTGAAGCTTTCTTT. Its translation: CASSSRGTNTEAFF.